This T cell receptor beta chain was profiled in a study of T-cell reconstitution after alpha-beta-depleted transplantation in children (TCRdb year 2016). Broadly, across the study: Using TCR repertoire profiling, the study quantitatively followed how T-cell immune reconstitution unfolded in children after TCRalphabeta/CD19-depleted allogeneic hematopoietic cell transplantation.

The receptor library was made with PCR. Sequenced using an Illumina HiSeq 2500. Molecular barcoding was employed in the preparation of TCR libraries, with unique molecular identifiers being used to normalize TCRbeta repertoire quantification. TCRdb reprocessing: public reads trimmed at Q25 with fastp, clones called with MiXCR, in-frame beta chains kept. CDR3 protein sequences are deduplicated, and each keeps its most common genes and DNA. This sample holds approximately 490,000 distinct CDR3 sequences; about 12% were observed only once. The top ten clonotypes cover about 5.6% of the sample. From the cysteine through the phenylalanine, the CDR3 covers 15 amino acids. The sequence is cut down to CDR3 DNA, 45 bases in frame from base 1. V loses 1 base of germline sequence and J loses 6 bases, and the interval between the two ends is 17 bases. The germline V gene yields SGHTS for CDR1 and YDEGEE for CDR2.

About this clonotype itself: No antigen is known for it. No clone much larger than this one lies a single base away; base qualities are absent.

The sequence derives from a human donor who donated a stem cell graft to a child with combined immunodeficiency. This receptor chain uses TRBV5-8 and TRBJ2-7; the best D guess is TRBD1, with 6 bases matching. Source: PBMCs from the stem cell graft donor, taken from the stem cell graft. The CDR3 is CASSLSRGGFSEQYF. In nucleotide form, the sequence is TGTGCCAGCAGCTTGAGCAGGGGCGGGTTTTCCGAGCAGTACTTC.